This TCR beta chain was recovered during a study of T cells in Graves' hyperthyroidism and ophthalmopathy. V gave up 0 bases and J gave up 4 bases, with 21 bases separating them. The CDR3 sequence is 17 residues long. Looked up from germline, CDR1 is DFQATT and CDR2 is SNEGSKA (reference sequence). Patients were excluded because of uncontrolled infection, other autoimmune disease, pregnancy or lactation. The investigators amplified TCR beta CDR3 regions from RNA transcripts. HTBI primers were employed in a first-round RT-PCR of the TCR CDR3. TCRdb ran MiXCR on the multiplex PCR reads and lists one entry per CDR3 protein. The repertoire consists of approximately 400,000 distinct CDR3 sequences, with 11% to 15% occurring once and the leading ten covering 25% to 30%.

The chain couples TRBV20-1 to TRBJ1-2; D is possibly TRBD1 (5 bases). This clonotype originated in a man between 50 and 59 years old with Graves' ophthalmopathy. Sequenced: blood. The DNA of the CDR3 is TGCAGTGCTAGAGACAATCTTGGCTCCCGAAGGGGCTATGGCTACACCTTC. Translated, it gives CSARDNLGSRRGYGYTF.